This TCR beta chain stems from a study of CD8 T cells in ankylosing spondylitis. Findings and caveats of the study: Reportedly, significant enrichment of disease-linked clones occurred in matched ankylosing spondylitis synovial fluid. Ankylosing spondylitis blood seemed to carry a telltale TCR beta motif made of about 8 highly homologous variants.

Quantitative barcoded 5'-RACE was used to prepare TCR beta libraries. TCRdb recomputed calls from the 5' RACE reads with MiXCR, one row per CDR3 protein. Of approximately 350,000 distinct CDR3 sequences listed, about 15% are singletons. Turning to this clonotype: Its antigen is unidentified.

This sequence was found in a male donor with ankylosing spondylitis or in good health (not recorded which). The source material was blood, either unsorted or a sorted T cell fraction (not recorded which).

CDR3 in DNA: TGTGCCAGCAGCCAAGGGGGGACAGGCTACACAGATACGCAGTATTTT. Translation gives CASSQGGTGYTDTQYF. The genes are TRBV3-1 and TRBJ2-3; 8 nucleotides line up with TRBD1. V dropped 1 base and J dropped 2; count of bases not matched to a gene: 5. Looked up from germline, CDR1 is LGHDT and CDR2 is YNNKEL (reference sequence). This CDR3 is built from 16 residues.